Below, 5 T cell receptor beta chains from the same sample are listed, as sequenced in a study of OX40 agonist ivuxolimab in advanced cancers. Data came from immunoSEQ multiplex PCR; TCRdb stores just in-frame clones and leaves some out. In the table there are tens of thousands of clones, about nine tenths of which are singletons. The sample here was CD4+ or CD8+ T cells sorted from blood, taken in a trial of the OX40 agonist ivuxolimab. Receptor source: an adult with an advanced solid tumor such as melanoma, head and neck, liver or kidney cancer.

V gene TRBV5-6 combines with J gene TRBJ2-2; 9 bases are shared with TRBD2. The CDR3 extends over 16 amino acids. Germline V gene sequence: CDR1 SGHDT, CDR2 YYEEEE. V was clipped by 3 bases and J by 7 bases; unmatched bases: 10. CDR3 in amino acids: CASSSRLAGSVGELFF. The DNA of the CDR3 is TGTGCCAGCAGCTCCCGTCTAGCGGGGTCCGTCGGGGAGCTGTTTTTT.

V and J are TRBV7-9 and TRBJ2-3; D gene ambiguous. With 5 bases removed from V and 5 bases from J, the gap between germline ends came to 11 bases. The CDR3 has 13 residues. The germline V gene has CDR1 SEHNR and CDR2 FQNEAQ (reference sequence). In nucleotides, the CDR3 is TGTGCCAGCAGCCGATCAGACGGAGATACGCAGTATTTT. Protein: CASSRSDGDTQYF.

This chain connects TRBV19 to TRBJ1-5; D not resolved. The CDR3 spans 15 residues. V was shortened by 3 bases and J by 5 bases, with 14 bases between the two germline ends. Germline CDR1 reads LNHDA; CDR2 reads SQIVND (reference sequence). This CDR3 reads CASSITRHPYQPQHF. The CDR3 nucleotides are TGTGCCAGTAGTATCACGAGACACCCCTATCAGCCCCAGCATTTT.

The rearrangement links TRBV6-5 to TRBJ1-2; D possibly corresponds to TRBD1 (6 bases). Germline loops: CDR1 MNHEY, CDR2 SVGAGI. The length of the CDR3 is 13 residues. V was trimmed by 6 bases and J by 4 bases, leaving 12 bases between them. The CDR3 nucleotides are TGTGCCAGCAGACCAACAGGGCTCTATGGCTACACCTTC. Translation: CASRPTGLYGYTF.

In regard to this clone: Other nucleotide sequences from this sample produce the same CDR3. CDR3 region: CASSGDEKLFF. DNA of the CDR3: TGTGCCAGCAGCGGTGATGAAAAACTGTTTTTT. The V and J genes are TRBV9 and TRBJ1-4; D gene unclear. Trimming pared 3 bases from V and 6 bases from J, leaving 3 bases between. The CDR3 runs 11 residues. Per the germline V gene, CDR1 is SGDLS and CDR2 is YYNGEE.